This TCR beta chain was captured by sequencing in a study of cytomegalovirus exposure and HLA in healthy donors. Findings of the study overall: The listing of fewer than 200 TCR beta chains classed them as cytomegalovirus-associated.

A word on this clone: Its target is not known.

Germline-derived CDR1 and CDR2 are MRHNA and SNTAGT. The CDR3 is 15 residues long. Deletions cut 2 bases from V and 1 base from J, with 9 bases between. PCR amplification relied on 60 Vbeta primers (plus 13 Jbeta primers). Sequencing used immunoSEQ multiplex PCR; TCRdb keeps in-frame clones, though not all of them. Of approximately 190,000 clones listed, more than 75% are singletons. This sequence originates from a man aged 40-49 years in good health and CMV-seropositive. The chain joins TRBV6-4 to TRBJ2-1, with D perhaps TRBD2 (7 bases). Sequencing was done on a sample of PBMCs. Here the CDR3 reads CASSDAGASYNEQFF. The CDR3 nucleotides read TGTGCCAGCAGTGACGCGGGGGCTTCCTACAATGAGCAGTTCTTC.